These 23 T cell receptor beta chains were all obtained from the same sample, sequenced in a study of cytomegalovirus exposure and HLA in healthy donors. The PCR ran on 60 Vbeta and 13 Jbeta primers. The protocol was immunoSEQ multiplex PCR, while the TCRdb copy is restricted to in-frame clones and leaves out a portion. Listed are 150,000 or so clones; over 1% falls within the top ten. Sequencing input: PBMCs. Receptors were obtained from a woman aged 60 to 75 in good health and CMV-seronegative.

This sequence joins TRBV30 and TRBJ1-6, with D perhaps TRBD1 (5 bases). CDR3 length: 13 residues. The V and J ends lost 5 bases and 9 bases respectively, with 14 bases between them. Germline CDR1 and CDR2: GTSNPN and SVGIG (reference sequence). CDR3 DNA: TGTGCCTGGGTGCGGGGGGTCGCTTCACCCCTCCACTTT. This sequence encodes CAWVRGVASPLHF. Full variable domain (remainder filled in from reference TRBV30 and TRBJ1-6): SQTIHQWPATLVQPVGSPLSLECTVEGTSNPNLYWYRQAAGRGLQLLFYSVGIGQISSEVPQNLSASRPQDRQFILSSKKLLLSDSGFYLCAWVRGVASPLHFGNGTRLTVT.

V usage is TRBV15 and J usage is TRBJ1-2; possibly TRBD1 for D (6 bases). The CDR3 length is 14 residues. The germline V and J ends were trimmed by 0 bases and 8 bases, with 13 bases remaining between them. Germline lookup yields CDR1 LNHNV and CDR2 YYDKDF (reference sequence). The CDR3 loop is CATSRDPGVWGYTF. CDR3 DNA sequence: TGTGCCACCAGCAGAGATCCAGGGGTGTGGGGCTACACCTTC.

The chain uses TRBV4-2 and TRBJ2-2; possibly TRBD1 for D (6 bases). CDR1 and CDR2 from the germline V gene are LGHNA and YNFKEQ. V shed 4 bases and J shed 4 bases, with 10 bases lying between them. The CDR3 length is 14 residues. The CDR3 nucleotides are TGTGCCAGCAGCCGCGGACAGCTCACCGGGGAGCTGTTTTTT. Its translation is CASSRGQLTGELFF.

Written as DNA, the CDR3 is TGTGCCACCAGCAGAGATCAGGGCCCGAACACTGAAGCTTTCTTT. Protein sequence: CATSRDQGPNTEAFF. The chain is built from TRBV15 and TRBJ1-1; tentative D call: TRBD1 (5 bases). V gave up 0 bases and J gave up 1 base, with 9 bases separating them. This CDR3 spans 15 amino acids. The V gene's germline CDR1 is LNHNV and CDR2 YYDKDF (reference sequence).

This chain links TRBV7-9 with TRBJ2-7, with 9 positions matching TRBD1. CDR1 and CDR2 (germline): SEHNR, FQNEAQ (reference sequence). The CDR3 has 17 residues. V gave up 0 bases and J gave up 3 bases; unmatched junction bases: 9. CDR3 in DNA: TGTGCCAGCAGCTTAGCCACCGGGACAGGGTATAACTACGAGCAGTACTTC. Amino acids: CASSLATGTGYNYEQYF.

The chain is built from TRBV9 and TRBJ2-1; 16 positions match TRBD2. V lost 4 bases and J lost 7; bases outside the gene matches: 5. This CDR3 spans 16 amino acids. Germline V gene sequence: CDR1 SGDLS, CDR2 YYNGEE. This CDR3 is CASSSGLAGGENEQFF. CDR3 sequence (DNA): TGTGCCAGCAGCTCGGGACTAGCGGGAGGGGAGAATGAGCAGTTCTTC.

CDR3 nucleotide sequence: TGTGCCAGCAGCTTGGGACAGGGTAGAGATGGCTACACCTTC. Translating gives CASSLGQGRDGYTF. V is TRBV5-4 and J is TRBJ1-2; 7 bases fit TRBD1. The V segment lost 0 bases and the J segment 6 bases; nucleotides outside the gene matches: 5. Germline lookup yields CDR1 SGHNT and CDR2 YYREEE (reference sequence). The CDR3 is 14 amino acids.

The V call is TRBV7-9, the J call TRBJ1-2; 9 bases map to TRBD1. The CDR3 extends over 13 amino acids. From germline, CDR1 is SEHNR and CDR2 FQNEAQ (reference sequence). Germline trimming cut 5 bases from V and 6 bases from J; bases unmatched to any gene: 4. CDR3 region: CASSPGQGHGYTF. The CDR3 DNA is TGTGCCAGCAGCCCGGGACAGGGTCATGGCTACACCTTC.

The rearrangement joins TRBV4-1 to TRBJ2-7; 7 nucleotides agree with TRBD2. V lost 3 bases, J lost 3 bases, and 11 bases stayed unmatched. The CDR3 has 16 residues. CDR1 MGHRA and CDR2 YSYEKL come from the germline V gene. The CDR3 spells CASSQGGNKGNYEQYF. CDR3 bases: TGCGCCAGCAGCCAGGGAGGGAACAAGGGCAACTACGAGCAGTACTTC.

Details on this clone: The identical CDR3 is also encoded by other nucleotide sequences in the sample. This rearrangement joins TRBV7-9 to TRBJ1-3; D is perhaps TRBD1 (5 bases). The V gene's germline CDR1 is SEHNR and CDR2 FQNEAQ (reference sequence). This CDR3 has 14 amino acids. V was pared by 5 bases and J by 2 bases, with 10 bases between. The DNA of the CDR3 is TGTGCCAGCAGCCCCACAGGAGCTGGAAACACCATATATTTT. Protein sequence: CASSPTGAGNTIYF.

The chain combines TRBV7-7 with TRBJ2-1, with 10 bases matching TRBD2. V was pared by 4 bases and J by 6 bases, with 0 bases of the junction left unmatched. The CDR3 consists of 13 residues. Germline CDR1 and CDR2: SSHAT and FNYEAQ (reference sequence). CDR3 amino acids: CASSSSGGNEQFF. CDR3 DNA sequence: TGTGCCAGCAGCTCTAGCGGGGGCAATGAGCAGTTCTTC.

The chain combines TRBV6-5 with TRBJ2-3; TRBD1 is a possible D gene (6 bases). The ends were cut back, 6 bases at V and 2 bases at J, with 15 bases in the middle. This CDR3 contains 15 residues. Germline lookup yields CDR1 MNHEY and CDR2 SVGAGI. CDR3 coding DNA: TGTGCCAGCAGCCTGCAGGGGCATATCACAGATACGCAGTATTTT. Translation: CASSLQGHITDTQYF.

The chain couples TRBV5-6 to TRBJ1-1, with 9 bases matching TRBD1. Losses at the gene ends were 7 bases for V and 2 bases for J; bases not matched to a gene: 3. The V gene's germline CDR1 is SGHDT and CDR2 YYEEEE. The CDR3 has 13 residues. CDR3 sequence (DNA): TGTGCCAGCGCGGACAGGGGAAACACTGAAGCTTTCTTT. It translates to CASADRGNTEAFF.

The V call is TRBV30, the J call TRBJ1-3; D perhaps matches TRBD1 (5 bases). The V end lost 2 bases, the J end lost 4 bases, and 9 bases lay between the germline ends. This CDR3 contains 13 residues. The germline V gene encodes CDR1 GTSNPN and CDR2 SVGIG (reference sequence). In DNA form, the CDR3 reads TGTGCCTGGAGTAGGGGCAAGGGAAACACCATATATTTT. It codes for CAWSRGKGNTIYF.

Turning to this clone: Other DNA sequences within the sample encode an identical CDR3. The DNA for the CDR3 is TGTGCCAGTAGTATCCGGGAGACCCAGTACTTC. This codes for CASSIRETQYF. The chain employs TRBV19 and TRBJ2-5; D ambiguous. Trimming shortened V by 3 bases and J by 5 bases, and 4 bases separated the two germline ends. The V gene's germline CDR1 is LNHDA and CDR2 SQIVND (reference sequence). The CDR3 length is 11 residues. The full variable domain, rest sourced from reference TRBV19 and TRBJ2-5, is DGGITQSPKYLFRKEGQNVTLSCEQNLNHDAMYWYRQDPGQGLRLIYYSQIVNDFQKGDIAEGYSVSREKKESFPLTVTSAQKNPTAFYLCASSIRETQYFGPGTRLLVL.

V is TRBV11-2 and J is TRBJ1-2, with 9 bases lining up with TRBD1. This CDR3 comprises 15 residues. V was pared by 6 bases and J by 5 bases, with 10 bases of the junction left unmatched. Per the germline V gene, CDR1 is SGHAT and CDR2 is FQNNGV. The CDR3 sequence is CASSPLTGGEYGYTF. The CDR3 DNA follows: TGTGCCAGCAGTCCGTTGACAGGGGGAGAATATGGCTACACCTTC.

The chain joins TRBV7-7 to TRBJ2-1; maybe TRBD2 (5 bases). Trimming shortened V by 6 bases and J by 9 bases, and 18 bases separated the two germline ends. This CDR3 is built from 14 residues. Germline V gene data show CDR1 as SSHAT and CDR2 as FNYEAQ (reference sequence). CDR3 region: CASRPGPSEGEQFF. The CDR3 nucleotides are TGTGCCAGCAGACCGGGCCCCAGTGAGGGTGAGCAGTTCTTC.

This rearrangement joins TRBV7-6 to TRBJ2-1; D is perhaps TRBD2 (5 bases). The CDR3 has 14 amino acids. Trimming shortened V by 4 bases and J by 5 bases, and 12 bases separated the two germline ends. CDR1 is SGHVS and CDR2 is FNYEAQ in the germline V gene. The CDR3 loop is CASSSRRTHNEQFF. The CDR3 DNA is TGTGCCAGCAGCTCACGACGGACTCACAATGAGCAGTTCTTC.

To note about this clone: One junction end does not reproduce the germline sequence, and a read error may be involved. The chain combines TRBV9 with TRBJ1-6; no clear D gene. The CDR3 contains 21 residues. Per the germline V gene, CDR1 is SGDLS and CDR2 is YYNGEE. The CDR3 sequence: CASSVVQQYWAQAEDKSPLHF. The CDR3 DNA follows: TGTGCCAGCAGCGTAGTTCAGCAATACTGGGCGCAGGCGGAGGATAAATCACCCCTCCACTTT.

V and J are TRBV5-1 and TRBJ1-2; 9 bases agree with TRBD1. The CDR3 consists of 14 residues. Trimming cost V 0 bases and J 3 bases; bases outside gene matches: 0. The germline CDR1 and CDR2 sequences are SGHRS and YFSETQ. The CDR3 sequence is CASSLGDRDYGYTF. The CDR3 DNA is TGCGCCAGCAGCTTGGGGGACAGGGACTATGGCTACACCTTC.

As for this clone: The junction shows a germline mismatch at one end, possibly a read error. V is TRBV7-3 and J is TRBJ1-6; 9 bases align to TRBD1. The CDR3 sequence is 15 residues long. Germline CDR1 is SGHTA and CDR2 is FQGTGA. CDR3 amino acids: CASSLIGQGLSPLHF. CDR3 DNA sequence: TGTGCTAGCAGCTTAATCGGACAGGGGCTCTCACCCCTCCACTTT.

Details on this clone: The sample carries other DNA sequences with the same CDR3. This chain connects TRBV5-1 to TRBJ2-7, with a tentative D call TRBD1 (5 bases). The CDR3 has 13 residues. From germline, CDR1 is SGHRS and CDR2 YFSETQ. Between the trimmed V and J ends, which lost 2 bases and 5 bases, there was a span of 11 bases. The CDR3 is CASSLMTDNEQYF. CDR3 coding DNA: TGCGCCAGCAGCTTAATGACAGACAACGAGCAGTACTTC.

The chain employs TRBV2 and TRBJ2-1; D remains ambiguous. Germline-derived CDR1 and CDR2 are SNHLY and FYNNEI. Trimming took 2 bases from V and 9 from J, leaving 17 bases between them. The CDR3 runs to 15 residues. The CDR3 DNA is TGTGCCAGCAGTGAACACCAGATCGGCTCGGGTGAGCAGTTCTTC. Translated, it gives CASSEHQIGSGEQFF.